This T cell receptor (beta chain) was profiled in a study of T cell repertoires in cytomegalovirus infection. J was trimmed by 10 bases and V by 4 bases; bases with no gene match: 3. The CDR3 covers 11 residues. This clonotype has at least ten counts. What it binds is unknown. TCRdb ran MiXCR on the reads and lists one entry per CDR3 protein. Among about 310,000 distinct CDR3 sequences, approximately 25% were seen once, and the ten largest hold about 14%. This TCR derives from a human donor in good health (CMV status not recorded). Some clones in this sample may be carry-over from other donors' samples. The chain has TRBV12-3 or TRBV12-4 and TRBJ2-7; 8 bases align to TRBD2. The sample consisted of cultured PBMCs, taken from culture after CMV antigen stimulation. This CDR3 reads CASSSGGVQYV. As DNA, the CDR3 is TGTGCCAGCAGTTCGGGGGGGGTCCAGTACGTC.